These 2 T cell receptor beta chains came from one sample sequenced in a study of CD8+CD57+ T cells in acquired aplastic anemia. TCR beta VDJ and CDR3 profiling used genomic DNA as template. TCRdb re-derived calls from the reads in MiXCR, one entry per CDR3 protein. Of about 130,000 distinct CDR3 sequences listed, 48% are singletons. Material for sequencing was sorted CD4+, CD8+, or CD8+CD57+ T cells (not recorded which) from PBMCs. The receptor set was obtained from a human donor in good health, serving as a control.

V usage is TRBV7-9 and J usage is TRBJ2-5; D may be TRBD1 (6 bases). Looked up from germline, CDR1 is SEHNR and CDR2 is FQNEAQ (reference sequence). V was shortened by 3 bases and J by 2 bases, with 10 bases between the two germline ends. The CDR3 sequence is 14 residues long. The CDR3 nucleotides are TGTGCCAGCAGCTTCTGGCAGGGGCAAGAGACCCAGTACTTC. This sequence encodes CASSFWQGQETQYF. Filled out from reference TRBV7-9 and TRBJ2-5, the complete variable domain reads DTGVSQNPRHKITKRGQNVTFRCDPISEHNRLYWYRQTLGQGPEFLTYFQNEAQLEKSRLLSDRFSAERPKGSFSTLEIQRTEQGDSAMYLCASSFWQGQETQYFGPGTRLLVL.

The V gene is TRBV10-1, the J gene TRBJ2-2; no clear D gene. Looked up from germline, CDR1 is WNHNN and CDR2 is SYGVQD (reference sequence). The V end lost 6 bases, the J end lost 5 bases, and 13 bases lay between the germline ends. This CDR3 is 14 amino acids long. CDR3 sequence reads: CASRAGSQTGELFF. In DNA form, the CDR3 reads TGCGCCAGCAGGGCCGGGTCCCAGACCGGGGAGCTGTTTTTT.